One and the same sample provided the 31 T cell receptor beta chains below, sequenced in a study of T cell repertoires in cytomegalovirus infection. TCRdb itself ran the reads through MiXCR, one entry per CDR3 protein. The sample has about 490,000 distinct CDR3 sequences, approximately 11% seen once. Sequencing was performed on PBMCs. Every receptor here comes from a human donor in good health (CMV status not recorded). Some clones in this sample may be carry-over from other donors' samples.

In this sample, this clonotype turned up many times. The junction shows a germline mismatch at one end, possibly a read error. The chain has TRBV6-6 and TRBJ2-3; TRBD1 agrees at 8 bases. Germline CDR1 reads MNHNY; CDR2 reads SVGAGI (reference sequence). This CDR3 has 13 residues. The CDR3 coding sequence is TGTGCCAGCAGTGGATCCCCCCGGGACAGGCGGCATTTT. This sequence encodes CASSGSPRDRRHF.

This clonotype was observed a handful of times. The V gene is TRBV2, the J gene TRBJ2-7; D is possibly TRBD2 (6 bases). Trimming pared 8 bases from V and 3 bases from J, leaving 11 bases between. The CDR3 spans 12 residues. Germline CDR1 SNHLY, CDR2 FYNNEI. The CDR3 reads CASRREDYEQYF. CDR3 sequence (DNA): TGTGCCAGCCGCAGGGAGGACTACGAGCAGTACTTC.

This chain uses TRBV20-1 with TRBJ1-2; maybe TRBD1 (5 bases). Trimming shortened V by 1 base and J by 5 bases, and 8 bases separated the two germline ends. The CDR3 loop spans 12 amino acids. Germline-derived CDR1 and CDR2 are DFQATT and SNEGSKA (reference sequence). CDR3 sequence: CSARGQRYGYTF. As DNA, the CDR3 is TGCAGTGCTAGAGGACAGAGATATGGCTACACCTTC.

This chain joins TRBV7-6 and TRBJ2-5; 7 nucleotides line up with TRBD2. Germline CDR1 and CDR2: SGHVS and FNYEAQ. The CDR3 spans 16 residues. The trim removed 2 bases at V and 1 base at J, leaving 7 bases unmatched. This CDR3 is CASSLTPSGGQETQYF. Here the CDR3 DNA reads TGTGCCAGCAGCTTAACGCCTAGCGGAGGCCAAGAGACCCAGTACTTC.

This clonotype was recorded at least ten times. The DNA of the CDR3 is TGTGCCACCAGCAGAGATCCGGGGGAAACCTACGAGCAGTACTTC. This sequence encodes CATSRDPGETYEQYF. The chain is built from TRBV15 and TRBJ2-7; tentative D call: TRBD2 (6 bases). CDR3 length: 15 amino acids. Germline V CDR1 and CDR2: LNHNV, YYDKDF (reference sequence). The V end was cut by 0 bases, the J end by 2 bases, with 11 bases between.

This clonotype showed up many times. The chain is built from TRBV7-9 and TRBJ2-2; the D gene is possibly TRBD1 (6 bases). The length of the CDR3 is 12 residues. The V and J ends lost 3 bases and 9 bases respectively, with 8 bases between them. CDR1 is SEHNR and CDR2 is FQNEAQ in the germline V gene (reference sequence). This chain's CDR3 is CASSLQGWELFF. The CDR3 DNA sequence: TGTGCCAGCAGCTTGCAGGGGTGGGAGCTGTTTTTT.

This clonotype was seen many times. This CDR3 reads CATKLSGNRRVEQYF. As DNA, the CDR3 is TGTGCCACCAAACTGTCGGGAAACCGACGGGTCGAGCAGTACTTC. This sequence joins TRBV28 and TRBJ2-7, with D possibly TRBD2 on 5 matching bases. CDR1 and CDR2 (germline): MDHEN, SYDVKM. Trimming took 10 bases from V and 6 from J, leaving 25 bases between them. This CDR3 spans 15 amino acids.

This clonotype was recorded at least ten times. The V call is TRBV5-5, the J call TRBJ1-5; D might be TRBD1 (6 bases). The CDR3 spans 16 residues. Trimming took off 0 bases at V and 1 base at J, with 11 bases between the two ends. Looked up from germline, CDR1 is SGHKS and CDR2 is YYEKEE (reference sequence). CDR3 in amino acids: CASSLEGQGSNQPQHF. The CDR3 DNA sequence: TGTGCCAGCAGCTTGGAAGGTCAGGGGAGCAATCAGCCCCAGCATTTT. Looking up the rest from reference TRBV5-5 and TRBJ1-5 gives the full variable domain: DAGVTQSPTHLIKTRGQQVTLRCSPISGHKSVSWYQQVLGQGPQFIFQYYEKEERGRGNFPDRFSARQFPNYSSELNVNALLLGDSALYLCASSLEGQGSNQPQHFGDGTRLSIL.

The gene calls are TRBV6-2 or TRBV6-3 and TRBJ2-1; 8 bases fit TRBD1. Losses at the gene ends were 1 base for V and 6 bases for J; bases not matched to a gene: 11. CDR1 and CDR2 from the germline V gene are MNHEY and SVGEGT. This CDR3 has 17 residues. The CDR3 region is CASSYLRTGRIGNEQFF. CDR3 bases: TGTGCCAGCAGTTACTTAAGGACAGGGAGAATAGGCAATGAGCAGTTCTTC.

Many counts were recorded for this clonotype. Here the CDR3 reads CASSWSSYEQYF. CDR3 DNA sequence: TGTGCCAGCAGCTGGAGCTCCTACGAGCAGTACTTC. J is TRBJ2-7 and V is TRBV7-9; D uncertain. CDR3 size: 12 residues. Deletions cut 4 bases from V and 0 bases from J, with 4 bases between. Germline CDR1 reads SEHNR; CDR2 reads FQNEAQ (reference sequence).

The chain has TRBV2 and TRBJ1-6; D uncertain. The CDR3 has 15 residues. CDR1 SNHLY and CDR2 FYNNEI come from the germline V gene. The germline V and J ends were trimmed by 6 bases and 7 bases, with 16 bases remaining between them. The DNA of the CDR3 is TGTGCCAGCAGCCTAATCCCCGAACAGAATTCACCCCTCCACTTT. It encodes CASSLIPEQNSPLHF.

This clonotype showed up many times. V gene TRBV2 combines with J gene TRBJ2-7, with a tentative D call TRBD2 (5 bases). The CDR3 contains 14 residues. The germline V and J ends were trimmed by 6 bases and 3 bases, with 15 bases remaining between them. The germline V gene encodes CDR1 SNHLY and CDR2 FYNNEI. The CDR3 sequence is CASSESRTHYEQYF. CDR3 sequence (DNA): TGTGCCAGCAGCGAATCCCGGACTCACTACGAGCAGTACTTC.

The chain is built from TRBV3-1 and TRBJ1-4; D is uncertain. Germline lookup yields CDR1 LGHDT and CDR2 YNNKEL (reference sequence). V lost 1 base and J 4 bases, leaving 13 bases between the germline ends. The CDR3 spans 16 residues. CDR3 bases: TGTGCCAGCAGCCAAGGTTGGGAAGGAAGTAATGAAAAACTGTTTTTT. This encodes CASSQGWEGSNEKLFF.

This clonotype was seen many times. The chain combines TRBV2 with TRBJ1-1; D is ambiguous. In germline, CDR1 is SNHLY, CDR2 FYNNEI. CDR3 length equals 15 residues. V lost 0 bases, J lost 1 base, and 9 bases lay in between. The CDR3 spells CASSEAGRQNTEAFF. DNA for the CDR3: TGTGCCAGCAGTGAAGCCGGCAGGCAGAACACTGAAGCTTTCTTT.

The J gene is TRBJ1-1, the V gene TRBV29-1; 7 nucleotides line up with TRBD1. Germline V gene lookup returns CDR1 SQVTM and CDR2 ANQGSEA. V trimming: 3 bases; J trimming: 5 bases; junction bases outside the gene matches: 6. This CDR3 has 13 residues. The CDR3 coding sequence is TGCAGCGTTGAGACAGGGACCTTGACTGAAGCTTTCTTT. It specifies CSVETGTLTEAFF.

This chain joins TRBV4-2 and TRBJ1-1, with D possibly matching TRBD1 (5 bases). V was pared by 0 bases and J by 11 bases, with 13 bases between. Germline loops: CDR1 LGHNA, CDR2 YNFKEQ. This CDR3 is 13 amino acids long. The CDR3 spells CASSQEVGGKAFF. DNA of the CDR3: TGTGCCAGCAGCCAAGAGGTTGGGGGGAAGGCTTTCTTT.

The chain links TRBV28 to TRBJ2-7; TRBD2 matches 8 bases. The V and J ends lost 4 bases and 4 bases, in that order; junction bases with no gene match: 6. The CDR3 consists of 14 residues. Germline V gene sequence: CDR1 MDHEN, CDR2 SYDVKM. The CDR3 nucleotides read TGTGCCAGCAGTTCCCCCGGGGGGGGATACGAGCAGTACTTC. Its translation: CASSSPGGGYEQYF.

Ten or more counts support this clonotype. Its ends do not fully match the called genes, so a read error is possible. J is TRBJ1-4 and V is TRBV7-9; TRBD1 matches at 7 bases. The CDR3 consists of 15 residues. Looked up from germline, CDR1 is SEHNR and CDR2 is FQNEAQ (reference sequence). The CDR3, as DNA: TGCGCCAGCAGCTTAGACGCGGGACAGACTGAAAAACTGTTTTTT. Translated, it gives CASSLDAGQTEKLFF.

This clonotype was seen at least ten times. The chain employs TRBV6-6 and TRBJ1-1; a possible D gene is TRBD1 (6 bases). The germline V and J ends were trimmed by 4 bases and 1 base, with 10 bases remaining between them. This CDR3 region has 14 residues. The germline CDR1 and CDR2 sequences are MNHNY and SVGAGI (reference sequence). The CDR3 region is CASSWTEANTEAFF. The CDR3 DNA reads TGTGCCAGCAGTTGGACAGAGGCGAACACTGAAGCTTTCTTT.

This clonotype was seen a handful of times. V is TRBV5-1 and J is TRBJ2-2; D is perhaps TRBD2 (7 bases). In germline, CDR1 is SGHRS, CDR2 YFSETQ. V was trimmed by 4 bases and J by 6 bases, leaving 22 bases between them. This CDR3 comprises 17 residues. The CDR3 sequence is CASSLDVAGAFAGELFF. The CDR3 region has the DNA TGCGCCAGCAGCCTGGATGTGGCGGGGGCTTTTGCCGGGGAGCTGTTTTTT. Together with reference TRBV5-1 and TRBJ2-2, the CDR3 gives the full variable domain: KAGVTQTPRYLIKTRGQQVTLSCSPISGHRSVSWYQQTPGQGLQFLFEYFSETQRNKGNFPGRFSGRQFSNSRSEMNVSTLELGDSALYLCASSLDVAGAFAGELFFGEGSRLTVL.

Comments on this clonotype: One base away lies a much larger clone, so this may be a sequencing read error. V usage is TRBV7-3 and J usage is TRBJ2-1; 7 bases fit TRBD1. Germline loops: CDR1 SGHTA, CDR2 FQGTGA. Germline trimming cut 4 bases from V and 9 bases from J; bases unmatched to any gene: 6. CDR3 size: 13 residues. In DNA, the CDR3 is TGTGCCAGCAGCTCCGACAGGGACATTGAGCAGTTCTTC. Its protein is CASSSDRDIEQFF.

Of note for this clonotype: A read error is possible here, since a much larger clone lies one base away. The chain uses TRBV6-6 and TRBJ2-5; D possibly corresponds to TRBD1 (5 bases). Trimming took 7 bases from V and 2 from J, leaving 14 bases between them. The length of the CDR3 is 14 residues. The germline V gene encodes CDR1 MNHNY and CDR2 SVGAGI (reference sequence). CDR3 coding DNA: TGTGCCAGCAACCTCTTAGGGGCACAAGAGACCCAGTACTTC. Encoded protein: CASNLLGAQETQYF.

This clonotype has at least ten counts. The chain carries TRBV7-2 and TRBJ2-7, with TRBD2 matching 11 bases. Germline V gene sequence: CDR1 SGHTA, CDR2 FQGNSA. The CDR3 length is 13 residues. The V segment lost 5 bases and the J segment 6 bases; nucleotides outside the gene matches: 3. Written as DNA, the CDR3 is TGTGCCAGCAGCCTCGGACTAGCGGGCGAGCAGTACTTC. This gives the protein CASSLGLAGEQYF.

The chain joins TRBV20-1 to TRBJ2-7; no clear D. CDR3 length: 12 amino acids. Looked up from germline, CDR1 is DFQATT and CDR2 is SNEGSKA (reference sequence). The V and J ends lost 5 bases and 2 bases respectively, with 10 bases between them. CDR3 DNA sequence: TGCAGTGCTCCGGACGTAGCCTACGAGCAGTACTTC. It encodes CSAPDVAYEQYF.

This clonotype has ten or more counts. J is TRBJ2-1 and V is TRBV19; D possibly corresponds to TRBD2 (5 bases). CDR1 and CDR2 (germline): LNHDA, SQIVND (reference sequence). The CDR3 loop spans 15 amino acids. The germline V and J ends were trimmed by 3 bases and 8 bases, with 17 bases remaining between them. The CDR3 sequence: CASSMGVDLRHEQFF. DNA for the CDR3: TGTGCCAGTAGTATGGGAGTGGATCTGAGGCATGAGCAGTTCTTC. The full variable domain, with the rest looked up from reference TRBV19 and TRBJ2-1, is DGGITQSPKYLFRKEGQNVTLSCEQNLNHDAMYWYRQDPGQGLRLIYYSQIVNDFQKGDIAEGYSVSREKKESFPLTVTSAQKNPTAFYLCASSMGVDLRHEQFFGPGTRLTVL.

This clonotype has ten or more counts. The chain employs TRBV24-1 and TRBJ2-1, with D perhaps matching TRBD1 (6 bases). CDR3 length: 16 residues. Germline CDR1 and CDR2: KGHDR and SFDVKD. V lost 0 bases and J 0 bases, leaving 8 bases between the germline ends. The CDR3 region has the DNA TGTGCCACCAGTGATTTGAGGGGGAGCTCCTACAATGAGCAGTTCTTC. Translating gives CATSDLRGSSYNEQFF.

Only a few counts were recorded for this clonotype. This rearrangement joins TRBV20-1 to TRBJ2-2; 10 positions agree with TRBD2. Germline V gives CDR1 DFQATT, CDR2 SNEGSKA (reference sequence). The J segment lost 0 bases and the V segment lost 6 bases, leaving 4 bases of the junction unmatched. This CDR3 has 15 residues. CDR3 protein: CSADTSGANTGELFF. CDR3 nucleotide sequence: TGCAGTGCGGATACTAGCGGGGCGAACACCGGGGAGCTGTTTTTT.

This rearrangement joins TRBV12-5 to TRBJ1-1; D perhaps matches TRBD1 (6 bases). The V end was cut by 1 base, the J end by 5 bases, with 8 bases between. The CDR3 has 13 residues. Germline assignment: CDR1 LGHNT and CDR2 FRNRAP. CDR3 loop: CASGLDRVTEAFF. The DNA of the CDR3 is TGTGCTAGTGGTTTGGACAGGGTTACTGAAGCTTTCTTT. Supplemented by reference TRBV12-5 and TRBJ1-1, the full variable domain reads DARVTQTPRHKVTEMGQEVTMRCQPILGHNTVFWYRQTMMQGLELLAYFRNRAPLDDSGMPKDRFSAEMPDATLATLKIQPSEPRDSAVYFCASGLDRVTEAFFGQGTRLTVV.

This clonotype was recorded at least ten times. The V call is TRBV6-5, the J call TRBJ2-3, with D unresolved. Germline CDR1 and CDR2: MNHEY and SVGAGI. V lost 0 bases to trimming and J lost 6 bases, with 7 bases between them. The CDR3 covers 13 residues. DNA of the CDR3: TGTGCCAGCAGTTACTCGGTCAGTGATACGCAGTATTTT. It translates to CASSYSVSDTQYF.

This chain links TRBV18 with TRBJ1-1; no definite D call. Trimming removed 6 bases at V and 1 base at J, with 6 bases between. CDR3 length: 12 amino acids. Germline V CDR1 and CDR2: KGHSH, LQKENI. The CDR3 loop reads CASSKENTEAFF. The CDR3 DNA is TGTGCCAGCTCTAAGGAGAACACTGAAGCTTTCTTT.

This clonotype was recorded many times. This sequence joins TRBV7-2 and TRBJ1-2; D not resolved. V lost 5 bases and J lost 2, with 12 bases in between. This CDR3 has 14 residues. CDR1 and CDR2 from the germline V gene are SGHTA and FQGNSA. The CDR3 is CASSLDSLNYGYTF. CDR3 in DNA: TGTGCCAGCAGCCTCGACTCACTCAACTATGGCTACACCTTC.